There are a few counts of the clone carrying this TCR beta chain. The data derive from a study of T cells after yellow fever vaccination. TCRdb used MiXCR to reprocess the 5' RACE reads, holding one entry per CDR3 protein. The sample lists about 110,000 distinct CDR3 sequences, 8% to 9.5% occurring once. Trimming removed 1 base at V and 2 bases at J, with 14 bases between. Looked up from germline, CDR1 is GTSNPN and CDR2 is SVGIG (reference sequence). The length of the CDR3 is 15 residues. The receptor's source is a young man who received the YFV17D yellow fever vaccine. The genes are TRBV30 and TRBJ2-5; no definite D call. Sequencing used CD8+ T cells sorted from PBMCs, obtained 45 days after the yellow fever booster vaccination. As DNA, the CDR3 is TGTGCCTGGAGTGCTGGGCTACCGTGGCAAGAGACCCAGTACTTC. Its translation: CAWSAGLPWQETQYF.